The 4 T cell receptor beta chains below come from one sample, sequenced in a study of cytomegalovirus exposure and HLA in healthy donors. The study ran its PCR with 60 Vbeta and 13 Jbeta primers. Produced via immunoSEQ multiplex PCR; TCRdb's table is partial and in-frame only. The table lists some 200,000 clones, around 85% of them singletons. The sample was PBMCs. Receptors were obtained from a man aged 50-59 years in good health and CMV-seronegative.

For the CDR3, the DNA is TGTGCCAGTAGTCTCAGGACTAGCGGGGGGTATGAGACCCAGTACTTC. Translated: CASSLRTSGGYETQYF. The chain combines TRBV19 with TRBJ2-5, with 14 positions matching TRBD2. V trimming: 5 bases; J trimming: 5 bases; junction bases outside the gene matches: 7. This CDR3 region has 16 residues. Germline V CDR1 and CDR2: LNHDA, SQIVND (reference sequence).

The J gene is TRBJ2-1, the V gene TRBV4-3, with 7 bases that match TRBD2. This CDR3 is 16 amino acids long. The junction had 4 bases not matched to a gene; V was cut back by 1 base and J by 1 base. Germline V gene sequence: CDR1 LGHNA, CDR2 YSLEER. CDR3 loop: CASSQVAGRSYNEQFF. The CDR3 DNA is TGCGCCAGCAGCCAAGTGGCCGGGAGGTCCTACAATGAGCAGTTCTTC.

The chain couples TRBV4-3 to TRBJ2-3; 9 bases fit TRBD1. The CDR3 runs to 16 residues. After removal of 0 bases from V and 6 bases from J, the junction contained 7 bases not matched to a gene. Germline V CDR1 and CDR2: LGHNA, YSLEER. The CDR3 reads CASSQDYHTGGDTQYF. CDR3 coding DNA: TGCGCCAGCAGCCAAGACTACCACACAGGGGGCGATACGCAGTATTTT.

The chain uses TRBV5-1 and TRBJ1-6; 8 bases are a match to TRBD1. The CDR3 is 14 residues long. The V gene end was trimmed by 4 bases and the J gene end by 6 bases; junction bases not matched to a gene: 3. Germline lookup yields CDR1 SGHRS and CDR2 YFSETQ. CDR3 region: CASSPTGGNSPLHF. The CDR3 DNA reads TGCGCCAGCAGCCCCACAGGGGGTAATTCACCCCTCCACTTT.